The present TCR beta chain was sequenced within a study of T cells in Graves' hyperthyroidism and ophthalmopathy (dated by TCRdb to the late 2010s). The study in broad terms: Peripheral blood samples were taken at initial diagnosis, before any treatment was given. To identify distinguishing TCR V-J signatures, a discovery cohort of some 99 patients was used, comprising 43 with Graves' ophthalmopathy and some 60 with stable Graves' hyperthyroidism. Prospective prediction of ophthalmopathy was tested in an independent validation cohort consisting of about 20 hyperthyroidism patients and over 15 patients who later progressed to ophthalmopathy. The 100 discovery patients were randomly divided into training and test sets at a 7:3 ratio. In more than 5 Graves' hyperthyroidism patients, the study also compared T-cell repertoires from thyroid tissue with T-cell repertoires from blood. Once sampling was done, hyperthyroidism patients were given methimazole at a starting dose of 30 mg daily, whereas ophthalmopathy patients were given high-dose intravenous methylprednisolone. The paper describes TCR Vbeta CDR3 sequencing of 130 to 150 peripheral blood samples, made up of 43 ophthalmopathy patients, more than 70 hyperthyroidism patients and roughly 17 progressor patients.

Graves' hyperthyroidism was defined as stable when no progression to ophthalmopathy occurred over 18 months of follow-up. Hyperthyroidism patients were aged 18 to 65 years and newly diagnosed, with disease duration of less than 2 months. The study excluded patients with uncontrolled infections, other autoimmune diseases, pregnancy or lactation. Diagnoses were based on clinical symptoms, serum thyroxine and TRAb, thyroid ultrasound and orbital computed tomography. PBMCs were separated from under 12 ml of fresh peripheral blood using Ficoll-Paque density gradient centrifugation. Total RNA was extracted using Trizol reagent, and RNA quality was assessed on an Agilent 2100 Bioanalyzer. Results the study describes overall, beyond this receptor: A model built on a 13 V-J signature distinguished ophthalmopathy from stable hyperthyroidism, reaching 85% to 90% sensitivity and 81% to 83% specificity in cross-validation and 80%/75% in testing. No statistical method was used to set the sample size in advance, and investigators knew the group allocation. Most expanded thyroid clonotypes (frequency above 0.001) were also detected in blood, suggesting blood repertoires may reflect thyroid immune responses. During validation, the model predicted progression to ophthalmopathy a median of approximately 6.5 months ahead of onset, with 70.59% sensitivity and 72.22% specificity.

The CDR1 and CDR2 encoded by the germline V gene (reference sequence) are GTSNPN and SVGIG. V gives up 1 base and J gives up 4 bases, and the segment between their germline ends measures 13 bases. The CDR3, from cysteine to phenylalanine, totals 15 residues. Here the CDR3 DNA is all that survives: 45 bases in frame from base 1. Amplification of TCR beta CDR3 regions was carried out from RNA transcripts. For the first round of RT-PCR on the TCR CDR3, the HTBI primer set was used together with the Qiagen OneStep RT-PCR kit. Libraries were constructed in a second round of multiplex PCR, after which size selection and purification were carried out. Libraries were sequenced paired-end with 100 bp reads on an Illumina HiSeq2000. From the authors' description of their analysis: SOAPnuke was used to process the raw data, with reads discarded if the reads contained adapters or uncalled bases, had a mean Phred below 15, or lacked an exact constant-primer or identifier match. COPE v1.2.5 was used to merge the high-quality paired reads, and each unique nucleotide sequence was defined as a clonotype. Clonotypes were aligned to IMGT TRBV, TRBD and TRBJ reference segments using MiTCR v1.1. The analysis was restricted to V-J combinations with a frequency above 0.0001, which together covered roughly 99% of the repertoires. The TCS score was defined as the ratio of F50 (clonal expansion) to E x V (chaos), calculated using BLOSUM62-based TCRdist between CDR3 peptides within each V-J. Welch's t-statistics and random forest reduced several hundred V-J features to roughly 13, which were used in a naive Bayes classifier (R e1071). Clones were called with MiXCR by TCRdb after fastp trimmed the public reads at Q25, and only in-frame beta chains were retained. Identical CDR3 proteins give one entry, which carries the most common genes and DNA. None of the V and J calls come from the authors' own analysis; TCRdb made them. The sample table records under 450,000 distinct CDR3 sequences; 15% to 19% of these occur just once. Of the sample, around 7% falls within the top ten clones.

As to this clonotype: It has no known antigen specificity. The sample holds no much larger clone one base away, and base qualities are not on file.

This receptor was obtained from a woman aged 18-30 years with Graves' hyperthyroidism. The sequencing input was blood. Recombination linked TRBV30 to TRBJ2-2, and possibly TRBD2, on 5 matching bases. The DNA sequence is TGTGCCTGGAGTGGGAGAGGGCCGACCACCGGGGAGCTGTTTTTT. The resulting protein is CAWSGRGPTTGELFF.